This TCR beta chain was documented in a study of blood T cell repertoires in COVID-19. Study as a whole: COVID-19 samples, acute and convalescent, were from the United States, Italy and Spain. PBMCs, B-cell-depleted T cells, or T cells provided the cDNA or gDNA that made up the material.

Per the germline V gene, CDR1 is MNHEY and CDR2 is SVGAGI. This CDR3 is 13 amino acids long. The V end was cut by 6 bases, the J end by 7 bases, with 15 bases between. Profiled with immunoSEQ multiplex PCR; TCRdb holds only in-frame clones, not every one. Counted here are some 190,000 clones, roughly 84% occurring once; the ten biggest clones make up about 18%. The source is a person aged 65 to 85 with COVID-19, enrolled during active disease. This rearrangement joins TRBV6-5 to TRBJ1-2, with unresolved D. The sample consisted of peripheral blood. The CDR3 region has the DNA TGTGCCAGCAGAAAAACCCGGGGAGTTGGCTACACCTTC. This translates into CASRKTRGVGYTF.